These 16 T cell receptor beta chains were sequenced from one sample in a study of T cells after yellow fever vaccination. TCRdb re-called the 5' RACE reads with MiXCR, one entry per CDR3 protein. The sample records 400,000 to 650,000 distinct CDR3 sequences, 21% being singletons. The material was PBMCs, obtained roughly 20 days after the first yellow fever vaccination. These receptors were obtained from a man aged 18 to 35 who received the YFV17D yellow fever vaccine.

This clonotype was observed a few times. In nucleotides, the CDR3 is TGTGCCAGCAGCTCCGTCCTGGACTACACCTTC. Protein: CASSSVLDYTF. V gene TRBV5-6 combines with J gene TRBJ1-2; no reliable D call. The V gene lost 3 bases and the J gene lost 10 bases, with 10 bases spanning the gap. Germline V gene sequence: CDR1 SGHDT, CDR2 YYEEEE. The CDR3 has 11 amino acids.

The chain recombines TRBV7-6 with TRBJ2-7, with D perhaps TRBD1 or TRBD2 (5 bases each). Trimming took off 6 bases at V and 6 bases at J, with 18 bases between the two ends. CDR1 and CDR2 (germline): SGHVS, FNYEAQ. The CDR3 runs 14 residues. In DNA form, the CDR3 reads TGTGCCAGCAGTCCCTCTGGGACGGTAATCGAGCAGTACGTC. Amino acid sequence: CASSPSGTVIEQYV.

V and J are TRBV12-3 or TRBV12-4 and TRBJ2-7, with D perhaps TRBD1 or TRBD2 (6 bases each). Trimming took 6 bases from V and 2 from J, leaving 14 bases between them. The CDR3 runs 14 residues. Here the CDR3 reads CASSGSRGPYEQYF. Here the CDR3 DNA reads TGTGCCAGCAGCGGTTCCCGGGGGCCCTACGAGCAGTACTTC.

The rearrangement links TRBV30 to TRBJ2-7; no clear D gene. The ends were cut back, 2 bases at V and 5 bases at J, with 7 bases in the middle. CDR3 length: 11 amino acids. The germline CDR1 and CDR2 sequences are GTSNPN and SVGIG (reference sequence). For the CDR3, the DNA is TGTGCCTGGAGTCTCCGCCACGAGCAGTACTTC. Translation gives CAWSLRHEQYF.

J is TRBJ2-5 and V is TRBV20-1, with D maybe TRBD2 (7 bases). CDR1 and CDR2 (germline): DFQATT, SNEGSKA (reference sequence). V lost 7 bases to trimming and J lost 7 bases, with 13 bases between them. CDR3 length: 11 residues. CDR3 in DNA: TGCAGTGGAACTAGGGGGGGGACCCAGTACTTC. It yields the protein CSGTRGGTQYF.

This clonotype was detected only a few times. The V gene is TRBV30, the J gene TRBJ2-1; 7 nucleotides line up with TRBD2. Trimming removed 7 bases from V and 10 bases from J; junction bases left unmatched: 7. Germline V gene lookup returns CDR1 GTSNPN and CDR2 SVGIG (reference sequence). This CDR3 is built from 11 residues. The CDR3 spells CASTGGYEQFF. For the CDR3, the DNA is TGTGCCTCGACGGGGGGTTACGAGCAGTTCTTC. Together with reference TRBV30 and TRBJ2-1, the CDR3 gives the full variable domain: SQTIHQWPATLVQPVGSPLSLECTVEGTSNPNLYWYRQAAGRGLQLLFYSVGIGQISSEVPQNLSASRPQDRQFILSSKKLLLSDSGFYLCASTGGYEQFFGPGTRLTVL.

This chain links TRBV5-7 with TRBJ2-7, with TRBD2 matching over 9 bases. TRBV5-7 belongs to the ORF category, with a function that is uncertain. Losses at the gene ends were 7 bases for V and 6 bases for J; bases not matched to a gene: 8. There are 13 residues in the CDR3. CDR3: CASVLRGGCEQYV. In DNA, the CDR3 is TGTGCCAGCGTCTTGCGGGGGGGTTGCGAGCAGTACGTC.

This clonotype appeared many times. The rearrangement links TRBV10-3 to TRBJ2-2; no definite D call. Germline loops: CDR1 ENHRY, CDR2 SYGVKD. With 4 bases removed from V and 1 base from J, the gap between germline ends came to 7 bases. The CDR3 is made up of 14 amino acids. CDR3 region: CAISGLGNTGELFF. The CDR3 nucleotides read TGTGCCATCAGTGGCTTGGGGAACACCGGGGAGCTGTTTTTT.

In this sample, this clonotype turned up once. This chain links TRBV25-1 with TRBJ2-3; D unclear. The CDR3 covers 12 residues. V lost 1 base and J lost 7, with 6 bases in between. Germline lookup yields CDR1 MGHDK and CDR2 SYGVNS. CDR3 residues: CASSELSHTQYF. CDR3 sequence (DNA): TGTGCCAGCAGTGAATTATCCCATACGCAGTATTTT.

The V call is TRBV12-3 or TRBV12-4, the J call TRBJ2-1; D is uncertain. The CDR3 runs 19 residues. Trimming took off 10 bases at V and 1 base at J, with 29 bases between the two ends. The CDR3, as DNA: TGTGCCATCACACGGATCCGACAACCTGGAATTTTTTCCTACAATGAGCAGTTCTTC. Encoded protein: CAITRIRQPGIFSYNEQFF.

The J gene is TRBJ1-6, the V gene TRBV5-6, with a weak D call TRBD1 (6 bases). The CDR3 covers 13 residues. The V gene lost 4 bases and the J gene lost 8 bases, with 10 bases spanning the gap. Germline V gene lookup returns CDR1 SGHDT and CDR2 YYEEEE. The CDR3 region is CASSEQGHSPLHF. CDR3 DNA sequence: TGTGCCAGCAGCGAACAGGGTCATTCACCCCTCCACTTT.

This sequence joins TRBV11-2 and TRBJ2-3; D call uncertain. V was clipped by 8 bases and J by 6 bases, with 12 bases between them. This CDR3 region has 12 residues. Germline V gene sequence: CDR1 SGHAT, CDR2 FQNNGV. CDR3 nucleotides: TGTGCCAGCCCCAGCCATGGGGATACGCAGTATTTT. It translates to CASPSHGDTQYF.

This clonotype came up a few times. The chain links TRBV15 to TRBJ2-7, with D tentatively TRBD2 (6 bases). CDR1 and CDR2 from the germline V gene are LNHNV and YYDKDF (reference sequence). V lost 1 base to trimming and J lost 4 bases, with 14 bases between them. The CDR3 spans 15 residues. The CDR3 here is CATSRAPVGRYEQYV. In nucleotides, the CDR3 is TGTGCCACCAGCAGAGCCCCGGTAGGGAGGTACGAGCAGTACGTC.

The sample holds many counts of this clonotype. V and J are TRBV5-1 and TRBJ2-7; D may correspond to TRBD1 or TRBD2 (5 bases each). Trimming stripped 1 base from V and 1 base from J, with 12 bases between. This CDR3 comprises 15 residues. CDR1 and CDR2 from the germline V gene are SGHRS and YFSETQ. In DNA, the CDR3 is TGCGCCAGCAGCTTGCAGCCTGGGGGTTCCTACGAGCAGTACGTC. It yields the protein CASSLQPGGSYEQYV.

The J gene is TRBJ2-2, the V gene TRBV6-2 or TRBV6-3; D possibly matches TRBD1 or TRBD2 (6 bases each). V was cut by 3 bases and J by 0 bases, with 26 bases left in between. CDR1 is MNHEY, CDR2 SVGEGT, per germline. The CDR3 is made up of 21 amino acids. CDR3 bases: TGTGCCAGCAGTTATTACCGACAGAGCCTTTCTAGGGGGGCGAACACCGGGGAGCTGTTTTTT. Protein: CASSYYRQSLSRGANTGELFF.

In this sample, this clonotype turned up many times. V and J are TRBV5-1 and TRBJ1-1, with a tentative D call TRBD1 (6 bases). The CDR3 has 13 residues. Looked up from germline, CDR1 is SGHRS and CDR2 is YFSETQ. The V and J ends lost 5 bases and 5 bases respectively, with 13 bases between them. DNA of the CDR3: TGCGCCAGCAGTTCAACAGGGCTAACTGAAGCTTTCTTT. It codes for CASSSTGLTEAFF.